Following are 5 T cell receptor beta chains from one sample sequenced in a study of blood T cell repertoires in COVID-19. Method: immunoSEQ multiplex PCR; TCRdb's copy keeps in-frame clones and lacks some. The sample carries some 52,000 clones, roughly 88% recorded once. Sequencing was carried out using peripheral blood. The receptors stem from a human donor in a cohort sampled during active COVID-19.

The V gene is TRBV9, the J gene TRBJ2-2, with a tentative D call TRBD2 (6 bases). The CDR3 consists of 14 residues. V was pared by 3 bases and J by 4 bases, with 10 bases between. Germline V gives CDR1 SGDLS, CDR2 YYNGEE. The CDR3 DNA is TGTGCCAGCAGCGGCGGAGGGGCCACCGGGGAGCTGTTTTTT. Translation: CASSGGGATGELFF.

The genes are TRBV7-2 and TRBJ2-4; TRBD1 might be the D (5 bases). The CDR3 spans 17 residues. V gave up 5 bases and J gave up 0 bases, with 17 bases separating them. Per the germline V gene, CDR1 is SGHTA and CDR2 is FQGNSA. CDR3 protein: CASSPRQGRLAKNIQYF. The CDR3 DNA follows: TGTGCCAGCAGCCCCCGCCAGGGTCGTCTAGCCAAAAACATTCAGTACTTC.

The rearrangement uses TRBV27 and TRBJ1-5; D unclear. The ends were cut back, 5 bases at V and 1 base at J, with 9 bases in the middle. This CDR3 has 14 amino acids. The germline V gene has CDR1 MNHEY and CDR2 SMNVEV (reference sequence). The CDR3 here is CASSPGLSNQPQHF. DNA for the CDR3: TGTGCCAGCAGTCCCGGACTCAGCAATCAGCCCCAGCATTTT.

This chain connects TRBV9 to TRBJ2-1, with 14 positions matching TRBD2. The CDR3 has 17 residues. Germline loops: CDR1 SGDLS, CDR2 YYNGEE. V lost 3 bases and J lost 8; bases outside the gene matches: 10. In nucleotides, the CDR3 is TGTGCCAGCAGCGCCCAGGGACTAGCGGGAGTAGGCGATGAGCAGTTCTTC. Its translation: CASSAQGLAGVGDEQFF.

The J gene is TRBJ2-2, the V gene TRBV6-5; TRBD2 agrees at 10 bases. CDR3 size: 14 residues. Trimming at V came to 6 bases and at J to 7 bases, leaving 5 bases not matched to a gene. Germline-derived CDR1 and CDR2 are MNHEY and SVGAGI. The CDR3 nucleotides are TGTGCCAGCAGACCTAGCGGGAGTTACGGGGAGCTGTTTTTT. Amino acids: CASRPSGSYGELFF.